This T cell receptor beta chain was recovered during a study of beta chain features in type 1 diabetes. All of the isolated RNA was reverse transcribed, so expressed TCRB transcripts were sequenced. Profiled with immunoSEQ multiplex PCR; TCRdb holds only in-frame clones, not every one. The sample records tens of thousands of clones, around a third being singletons. The TCR comes from a woman younger than 30 in good health. Sequenced sample: stem cell memory CD4+ T cells from blood.

This CDR3 is CASSMDRAETQYF. The DNA for the CDR3 is TGTGCCAGCAGCATGGACAGGGCCGAGACCCAGTACTTC. The gene calls are TRBV7-3 and TRBJ2-5; 8 positions agree with TRBD1. Per the germline V gene, CDR1 is SGHTA and CDR2 is FQGTGA. This CDR3 is 13 amino acids long. V dropped 5 bases and J dropped 5; count of bases not matched to a gene: 4.